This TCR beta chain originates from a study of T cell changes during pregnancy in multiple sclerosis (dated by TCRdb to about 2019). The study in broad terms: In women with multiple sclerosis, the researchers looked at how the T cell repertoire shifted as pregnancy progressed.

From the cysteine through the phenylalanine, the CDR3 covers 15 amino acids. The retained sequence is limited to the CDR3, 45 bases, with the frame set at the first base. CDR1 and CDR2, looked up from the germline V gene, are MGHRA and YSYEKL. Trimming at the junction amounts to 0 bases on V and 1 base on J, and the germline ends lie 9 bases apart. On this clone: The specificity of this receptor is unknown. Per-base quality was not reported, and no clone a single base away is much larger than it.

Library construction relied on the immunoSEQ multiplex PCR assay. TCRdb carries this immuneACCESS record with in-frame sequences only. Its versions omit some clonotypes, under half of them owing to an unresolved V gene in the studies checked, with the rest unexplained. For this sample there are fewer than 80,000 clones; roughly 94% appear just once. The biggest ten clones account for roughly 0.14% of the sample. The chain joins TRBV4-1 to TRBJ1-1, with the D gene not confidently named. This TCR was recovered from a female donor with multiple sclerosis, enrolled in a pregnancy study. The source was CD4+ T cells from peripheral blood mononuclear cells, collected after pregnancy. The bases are TGCGCCAGCAGCCAAGACGAAAGCCCGAACACTGAAGCTTTCTTT. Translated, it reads CASSQDESPNTEAFF.